What follows are 20 T cell receptor beta chains derived from one specimen sequenced in a study of CD8 T cells in Susac syndrome. Random hexamers were used to reverse transcribe 0.5 to 1 ug of RNA. TCRdb used MiXCR to reprocess the immunoSEQ multiplex PCR reads, holding one entry per CDR3 protein. The sample lists under 150,000 distinct CDR3 sequences, around 93% occurring once. The sample was CD4+ T cells from PBMCs. The receptors come from a human donor with Susac syndrome.

The gene calls are TRBV12-3 or TRBV12-4 and TRBJ2-2, with 7 bases matching TRBD2. The J segment lost 6 bases and the V segment lost 4 bases, leaving 14 bases of the junction unmatched. The CDR3 has 17 residues. The CDR3 protein is CASSSLERTRRSGELFF. The CDR3 DNA reads TGTGCCAGCAGTTCCTTAGAACGGACTAGACGATCCGGGGAGCTGTTTTTT.

This chain uses TRBV7-2 with TRBJ2-5, with D maybe TRBD2 (7 bases). The ends were cut back, 5 bases at V and 4 bases at J, with 14 bases in the middle. Germline V gene data show CDR1 as SGHTA and CDR2 as FQGNSA. The length of the CDR3 is 14 residues. CDR3 residues: CASSQGGAVETQYF. The DNA for the CDR3 is TGTGCCAGCAGCCAAGGGGGGGCGGTAGAGACCCAGTACTTC.

This clonotype is a singleton in its sample. The chain has TRBV7-2 and TRBJ1-2; a weak D match, TRBD1 (5 bases). Germline values: CDR1 SGHTA, CDR2 FQGNSA. Deletions cut 5 bases from V and 0 bases from J, with 13 bases between. The CDR3 runs to 15 residues. CDR3 coding DNA: TGTGCCAGCAGCCCACAGGCCCTAGCTAACTATGGCTACACCTTC. It specifies CASSPQALANYGYTF. The variable domain in full, completed from reference TRBV7-2 and TRBJ1-2, reads GAGVSQSPSNKVTEKGKDVELRCDPISGHTALYWYRQSLGQGLEFLIYFQGNSAPDKSGLPSDRFSAERTGGSVSTLTIQRTQQEDSAVYLCASSPQALANYGYTFGSGTRLTVV.

The CDR3 here is CASSPRGNTDTQYF. CDR3 coding DNA: TGTGCCAGCTCACCAAGGGGGAACACAGATACGCAGTATTTT. The chain couples TRBV18 to TRBJ2-3; perhaps TRBD1 as D (6 bases). Germline CDR1 is KGHSH and CDR2 is LQKENI. The length of the CDR3 is 14 residues. Trimming shortened V by 2 bases and J by 2 bases, and 8 bases separated the two germline ends.

V is TRBV9 and J is TRBJ2-1; 12 bases fit TRBD2. The length of the CDR3 is 16 residues. Germline assignment: CDR1 SGDLS and CDR2 YYNGEE. The V gene end was trimmed by 1 base and the J gene end by 6 bases; junction bases not matched to a gene: 5. CDR3: CASSVLAGGFGNEQFF. CDR3 in DNA: TGTGCCAGCAGCGTACTAGCGGGAGGGTTCGGCAATGAGCAGTTCTTC.

The J gene is TRBJ1-1, the V gene TRBV30; D remains ambiguous. The CDR3 is 13 amino acids. Germline CDR1 and CDR2: GTSNPN and SVGIG (reference sequence). V was shortened by 8 bases and J by 0 bases, with 13 bases between the two germline ends. CDR3 DNA sequence: TGTGCCCACTGGAGGAACATGAACACTGAAGCTTTCTTT. It yields the protein CAHWRNMNTEAFF. Using reference TRBV30 and TRBJ1-1 for the parts outside the CDR3, the full variable domain is SQTIHQWPATLVQPVGSPLSLECTVEGTSNPNLYWYRQAAGRGLQLLFYSVGIGQISSEVPQNLSASRPQDRQFILSSKKLLLSDSGFYLCAHWRNMNTEAFFGQGTRLTVV.

The chain recombines TRBV2 with TRBJ1-6; D gene ambiguous. This CDR3 has 13 residues. Germline V gene lookup returns CDR1 SNHLY and CDR2 FYNNEI. V shed 8 bases and J shed 3 bases, with 8 bases lying between them. CDR3 nucleotide sequence: TGTGCCAGCGGACTCGACTATAATTCACCCCTCCACTTT. Its protein is CASGLDYNSPLHF. Filled out from reference TRBV2 and TRBJ1-6, the complete variable domain reads EPEVTQTPSHQVTQMGQEVILRCVPISNHLYFYWYRQILGQKVEFLVSFYNNEISEKSEIFDDQFSVERPDGSNFTLKIRSTKLEDSAMYFCASGLDYNSPLHFGNGTRLTVT.

The chain links TRBV3-1 to TRBJ1-2; possible D gene TRBD1, 5 bases. CDR1 and CDR2 from the germline V gene are LGHDT and YNNKEL (reference sequence). V was clipped by 1 base and J by 2 bases, with 8 bases between them. The CDR3 spans 14 residues. The DNA of the CDR3 is TGTGCCAGCAGCCAAGGGGACCCCAACTATGGCTACACCTTC. Its protein product is CASSQGDPNYGYTF.

On this clonotype itself: One end of the junction varies from germline; a read error may be responsible. The chain recombines TRBV28 with TRBJ1-5; D possibly corresponds to TRBD1 (6 bases). In germline, CDR1 is MDHEN, CDR2 SYDVKM. This CDR3 contains 15 residues. CDR3 sequence: CASSLWGGANQPQHF. The CDR3 bases are TGTGCCAGCAGCTTATGGGGGGGGGCGAATCAGCCCCAGCATTTT.

J is TRBJ1-2 and V is TRBV12-3 or TRBV12-4, with TRBD1 identical over 9 bases. Trimming cost V 2 bases and J 3 bases; bases outside gene matches: 4. The CDR3 is 15 residues long. CDR3 sequence reads: CASSLRGTGYYGYTF. The CDR3, as DNA: TGTGCCAGCAGTTTACGGGGGACAGGGTACTATGGCTACACCTTC.

The chain couples TRBV29-1 to TRBJ1-2; D unresolved. Germline V gives CDR1 SQVTM, CDR2 ANQGSEA. Trimming removed 2 bases at V and 6 bases at J, with 7 bases between. The CDR3 is 11 amino acids. The CDR3 loop is CSVERVDGYTF. The CDR3 nucleotides are TGCAGCGTTGAACGCGTGGATGGCTACACCTTC.

The J gene is TRBJ1-6, the V gene TRBV19; unclear D gene. Trimming took off 3 bases at V and 2 bases at J, with 8 bases between the two ends. This CDR3 region has 15 residues. CDR1 LNHDA and CDR2 SQIVND come from the germline V gene (reference sequence). CDR3 nucleotide sequence: TGTGCCAGTAGTATTCTCGAGACCTATAATTCACCCCTCCACTTT. It codes for CASSILETYNSPLHF.

This rearrangement joins TRBV4-3 to TRBJ2-1; 7 bases align to TRBD2. Germline loops: CDR1 LGHNA, CDR2 YSLEER. The CDR3 has 16 amino acids. Trimming cost V 4 bases and J 0 bases; bases outside gene matches: 6. CDR3: CASSRAGLGSYNEQFF. CDR3 in DNA: TGCGCCAGCAGCCGTGCAGGACTAGGCTCCTACAATGAGCAGTTCTTC.

The chain uses TRBV7-2 and TRBJ2-7; no clear D gene. Germline V gene sequence: CDR1 SGHTA, CDR2 FQGNSA. This CDR3 has 12 residues. Trimming took 2 bases from V and 7 from J, leaving 9 bases between them. The CDR3 DNA is TGTGCCAGCAGCTTATTGAGAGGAGAGCAGTACTTC. It specifies CASSLLRGEQYF.

The chain recombines TRBV5-1 with TRBJ2-7; the D gene is possibly TRBD2 (6 bases). There are 15 residues in the CDR3. Germline V gene data show CDR1 as SGHRS and CDR2 as YFSETQ. Deletions cut 0 bases from V and 0 bases from J, with 10 bases between. CDR3 region: CASSLGPGSSYEQYF. The CDR3 DNA reads as TGCGCCAGCAGCTTGGGGCCCGGGAGCTCCTACGAGCAGTACTTC.

The chain carries TRBV5-4 and TRBJ2-2, with 9 nucleotides matching TRBD1. V gave up 4 bases and J gave up 7 bases; unmatched junction bases: 8. This CDR3 comprises 15 residues. Germline values: CDR1 SGHNT, CDR2 YYREEE (reference sequence). Here the CDR3 reads CASSVRDRANGELFF. In nucleotides, the CDR3 is TGTGCCAGCAGCGTCCGGGACAGGGCGAACGGGGAGCTGTTTTTT.

The chain uses TRBV4-1 and TRBJ1-2; D may be TRBD1 (5 bases). Germline V gene data show CDR1 as MGHRA and CDR2 as YSYEKL. V dropped 2 bases and J dropped 4 bases, with 11 bases sitting between them. CDR3 size: 14 residues. The CDR3 region has the DNA TGCGCCAGCAGCCAACCACAGGCCCGCTATGGCTACACCTTC. This codes for CASSQPQARYGYTF.

This chain uses TRBV20-1 with TRBJ2-3, with TRBD2 matching 9 bases. This CDR3 region has 13 residues. CDR1 is DFQATT, CDR2 SNEGSKA, per germline (reference sequence). Trimming removed 3 bases from V and 6 bases from J; junction bases left unmatched: 4. The CDR3 DNA reads as TGCAGTGCTAGGCGGGAGGGCCTGGATACGCAGTATTTT. Translation: CSARREGLDTQYF.

This chain connects TRBV15 to TRBJ2-1, with 10 bases fitting TRBD2. V was clipped by 0 bases and J by 0 bases; unmatched bases: 2. Germline loops: CDR1 LNHNV, CDR2 YYDKDF (reference sequence). There are 17 residues in the CDR3. CDR3 bases: TGTGCCACCAGCAGAGAGGCTAGCGGGAGCTCCTACAATGAGCAGTTCTTC. The encoded protein is CATSREASGSSYNEQFF.

The chain joins TRBV29-1 to TRBJ1-2; perhaps TRBD1 as D (5 bases). Between the trimmed V and J ends, which lost 4 bases and 2 bases, there was a span of 11 bases. Germline V CDR1 and CDR2: SQVTM, ANQGSEA. The CDR3 has 13 amino acids. Here the CDR3 DNA reads TGCAGCGTTGGGTTGGGGCAGAACTATGGCTACACCTTC. This codes for CSVGLGQNYGYTF.